The source of this T cell receptor beta chain is a study of neoadjuvant anti-PD-1 for oral cavity cancer. Turning to the study itself: Around day 43, patients without progression received a fourth nivolumab dose before surgery. Points from the study as a whole: Non-responders to neoadjuvant nivolumab had significantly more clonal PBMC T cells than responders. TCR analyses covered only a few patients per response group.

On this clone itself: Its antigen remains unknown.

Clones were sequenced by immunoSEQ multiplex PCR, and TCRdb holds only the in-frame ones, with some missing. The sample lists 65,000 to 95,000 clones, about 84% seen once, with about 3.1% in the top ten. Per germline, CDR1 MDHEN and CDR2 SYDVKM. CDR3 size: 14 residues. V gave up 6 bases and J gave up 0 bases, with 12 bases separating them. Patients had HPV-negative, locally advanced oral cavity squamous cell carcinoma. Sequenced material: PBMCs, taken before nivolumab (anti-PD-1) treatment. The chain employs TRBV28 and TRBJ2-7; possible D gene TRBD2, 6 bases. The origin of this receptor is a person between 40 and 80 years old with oral cavity squamous cell carcinoma. The CDR3 protein is CASSASASSYEQYF. The CDR3 coding sequence is TGTGCCAGCAGCGCTAGCGCGAGCTCCTACGAGCAGTACTTC.